This entry is about one T cell receptor beta chain. This CDR3 has 17 residues. V dropped 5 bases and J dropped 1; count of bases not matched to a gene: 9. Germline-derived CDR1 and CDR2 are MNHEY and SMNVEV (reference sequence). TCRdb's copy holds only in-frame clones and misses some; the assay was immunoSEQ multiplex PCR. The table lists around 200,000 clones, over 75% of them singletons, with 4.5% to 7.5% in the top ten. This specimen belongs to a study of blood T cell repertoires in COVID-19. Turning to the study itself: Sample material is recorded as cDNA or gDNA derived from T cells, B-cell-depleted T cells, or PBMCs.

J is TRBJ2-4 and V is TRBV27; 9 nucleotides agree with TRBD2. Sequencing was done on a sample of peripheral blood. This sequence was found in a man older than 75 with acute or convalescent COVID-19. The CDR3 is CASSPVAGVGAKNIQYF. Written as DNA, the CDR3 is TGTGCCAGCAGTCCCGTAGCGGGGGTAGGGGCCAAAAACATTCAGTACTTC.